This TCR beta chain was captured in a study of human T cells and chemical hapten exposure. The time point was: patch test 3, about 24 weeks after DPC sensitization. Treatment described: therapeutic diphenylcyclopropenone sensitization with weekly scalp DPC. There are 18 residues in the CDR3. Germline CDR1 is MGHDK and CDR2 is SYGVNS. Trimming shortened V by 4 bases and J by 0 bases, and 21 bases separated the two germline ends. TCRdb passed the RACE reads through MiXCR, listing each CDR3 protein once. The sample lists over 150,000 distinct CDR3 sequences, about a quarter occurring once. The V call is TRBV25-1, the J call TRBJ2-5; possible D gene TRBD1, 6 bases. Source: whole blood, taken in connection with sensitization to the hapten diphenylcyclopropenone (DPC). This clonotype was obtained from a woman younger than 30 with alopecia areata. Some clones in this sample may be carry-over from other donors' samples. The CDR3 DNA reads TGTGCCAGCAGTGCCTTATATGGGGGAGACAGGAACCAAGAGACCCAGTACTTC. Encoded protein: CASSALYGGDRNQETQYF.